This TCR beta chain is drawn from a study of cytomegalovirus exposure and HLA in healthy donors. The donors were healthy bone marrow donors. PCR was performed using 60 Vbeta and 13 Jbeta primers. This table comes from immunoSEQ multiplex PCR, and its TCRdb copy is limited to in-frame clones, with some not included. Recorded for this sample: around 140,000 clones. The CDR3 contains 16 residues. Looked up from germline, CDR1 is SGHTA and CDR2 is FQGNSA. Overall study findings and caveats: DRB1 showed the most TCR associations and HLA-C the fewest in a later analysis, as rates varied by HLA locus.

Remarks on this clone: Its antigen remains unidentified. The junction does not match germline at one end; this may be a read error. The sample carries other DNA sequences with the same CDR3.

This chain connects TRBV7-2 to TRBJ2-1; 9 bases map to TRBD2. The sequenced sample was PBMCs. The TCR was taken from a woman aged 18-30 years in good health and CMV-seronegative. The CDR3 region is CASSRRAGGSYNEQFF. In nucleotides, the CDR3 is TGTGCCAGCAGCCGACGGGCGGGAGGGTCCTACAATGAGCAATTCTTC.